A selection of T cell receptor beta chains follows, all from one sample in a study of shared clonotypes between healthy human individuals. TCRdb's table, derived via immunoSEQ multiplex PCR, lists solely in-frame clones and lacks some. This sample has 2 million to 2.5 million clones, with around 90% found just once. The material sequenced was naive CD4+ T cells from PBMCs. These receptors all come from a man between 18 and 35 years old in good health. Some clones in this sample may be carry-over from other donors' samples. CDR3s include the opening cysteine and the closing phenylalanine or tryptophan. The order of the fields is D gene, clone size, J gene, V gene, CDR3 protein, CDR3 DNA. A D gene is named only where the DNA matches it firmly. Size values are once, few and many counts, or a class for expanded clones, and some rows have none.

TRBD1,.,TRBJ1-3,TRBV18,CASSPLKGQISGNTIYF,TGTGCCAGCTCACCCCTCAAGGGACAGATCTCTGGAAACACCATATATTTT
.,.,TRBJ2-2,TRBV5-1,CASSGPRGTGELFF,TGCGCCAGCAGCGGCCCCCGTGGGACAGGGGAGCTGTTTTTT
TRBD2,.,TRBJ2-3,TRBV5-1,CASSLGTTSDRTDTQYF,TGCGCCAGCAGCTTGGGGACCACTAGCGATCGCACAGATACGCAGTATTTT
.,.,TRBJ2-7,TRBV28,CASTGQGRLADLYEQYF,TGTGCCAGCACGGGACAGGGGCGACTAGCGGACCTCTACGAGCAGTACTTC
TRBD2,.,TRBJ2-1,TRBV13,CASSPPAGNRPYNEQFF,TGTGCCAGCAGCCCGCCAGCGGGAAATAGACCCTACAATGAGCAGTTCTTC
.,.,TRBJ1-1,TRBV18,CASSPVVGPMNTEAFF,TGTGCCAGCTCACCCGTGGTCGGCCCTATGAACACTGAAGCTTTCTTT
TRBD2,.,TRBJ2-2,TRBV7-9,CASSLVAGGGTGELFF,TGTGCCAGCAGCTTAGTAGCGGGAGGAGGCACCGGGGAGCTGTTTTTT
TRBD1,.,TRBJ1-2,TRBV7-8,CASSLATPGQGRYGYTF,TGTGCCAGCAGCTTAGCGACCCCGGGACAGGGGCGCTATGGCTACACCTTC
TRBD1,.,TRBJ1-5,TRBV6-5,CASSPRTGGFQPQHF,TGTGCCAGCAGTCCCCGGACAGGGGGTTTTCAGCCCCAGCATTTT
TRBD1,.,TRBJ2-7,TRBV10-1,CASSGADREYEQYF,TGCGCCAGCAGTGGGGCGGACAGGGAGTACGAGCAGTACTTC
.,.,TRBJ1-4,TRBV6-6,CASSLGPEGEKLFF,TGTGCCAGCAGCCTCGGTCCCGAGGGTGAAAAACTGTTTTTT
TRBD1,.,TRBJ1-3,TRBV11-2,CASSRAPRGQGNTIYF,TGTGCCAGCAGCCGAGCCCCCAGGGGGCAAGGAAACACCATATATTTT
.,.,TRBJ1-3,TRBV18,CASSPSSILRAAGNTIYF,TGTGCCAGCTCACCAAGTTCTATCCTGAGAGCAGCTGGAAACACCATATATTTT
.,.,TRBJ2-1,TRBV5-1,CASSLIPGSSYNEQFF,TGCGCCAGCAGCTTGATTCCTGGTAGCTCCTACAATGAGCAGTTCTTC
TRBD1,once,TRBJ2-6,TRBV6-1,CANSEKGTSTGAGANVLTF,TGTGCCAACAGTGAGAAAGGCACCTCGACAGGGGCCGGGGCCAACGTCCTGACTTTC
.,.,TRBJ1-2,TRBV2,CASARGYGYTF,TGTGCCAGCGCAAGGGGCTATGGCTACACCTTC
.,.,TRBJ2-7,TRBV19,CASRPPWGRGDHEQYF,TGTGCCAGTAGACCGCCGTGGGGGCGAGGAGATCACGAGCAGTACTTC
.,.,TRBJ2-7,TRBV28,CASTSWRGTYEQYF,TGTGCCAGCACCTCATGGCGGGGAACCTACGAGCAGTACTTC
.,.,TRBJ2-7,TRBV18,CASSRGHGATAYEQYF,TGTGCCAGCTCACGTGGGCATGGGGCGACGGCCTACGAGCAGTACTTC
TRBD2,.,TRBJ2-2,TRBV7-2,CASSLNRVAGGGELFF,TGTGCCAGCAGCTTAAACAGGGTAGCGGGAGGCGGGGAGCTGTTTTTT
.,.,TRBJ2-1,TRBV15,CATRPEAPGNEQFF,TGTGCCACCCGACCGGAGGCCCCCGGCAATGAGCAGTTCTTC
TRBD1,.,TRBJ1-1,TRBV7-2,CASSQHRGLWAFF,TGTGCCAGCAGCCAACACAGGGGGCTCTGGGCTTTCTTT
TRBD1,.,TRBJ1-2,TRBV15,CATSRDRTYGYTF,TGTGCCACCAGCAGGGACAGGACCTATGGCTACACCTTC
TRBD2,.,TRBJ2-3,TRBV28,CASSLASGRVYTQYF,TGTGCCAGCAGTTTAGCTAGCGGGAGGGTGTATACGCAGTATTTT
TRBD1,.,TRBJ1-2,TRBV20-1,CSAGTGEGYTF,TGCAGTGCCGGGACAGGGGAAGGCTACACCTTC
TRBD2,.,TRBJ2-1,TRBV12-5,CASGLGLAGSYNEQFF,TGTGCTAGTGGTTTAGGGCTAGCGGGCAGTTACAATGAGCAGTTCTTC
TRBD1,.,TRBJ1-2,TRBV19,CASSHTGGRGYTF,TGTGCCAGTTCACACACAGGGGGCCGGGGCTACACCTTC
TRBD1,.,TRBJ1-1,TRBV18,CASSTLSGAGGTEAFF,TGTGCCAGCTCAACGTTGTCTGGGGCAGGGGGCACTGAAGCTTTCTTT
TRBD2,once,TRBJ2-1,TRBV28,CASRTSGSGTVEQFF,TGTGCCAGTCGGACTAGCGGGAGTGGAACGGTTGAGCAGTTCTTC
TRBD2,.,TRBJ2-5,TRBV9,CASSARGTSGETQYF,TGTGCCAGCAGCGCCAGAGGGACTAGCGGAGAGACCCAGTACTTC
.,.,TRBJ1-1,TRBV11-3,CASSLGDTEAFF,TGTGCCAGCAGCTTAGGGGACACTGAAGCTTTCTTT
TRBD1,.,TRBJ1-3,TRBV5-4,CASSWDRGSGNTIYF,TGTGCCAGCAGCTGGGACAGGGGCTCTGGAAACACCATATATTTT
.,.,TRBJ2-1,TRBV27,CASSPRGLASYNEQFF,TGTGCCAGCAGTCCCCGAGGACTCGCCTCCTACAATGAGCAGTTCTTC
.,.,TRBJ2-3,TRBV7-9,CASSPLAGSTDTQYF,TGTGCCAGCAGCCCCCTCGCAGGGAGCACAGATACGCAGTATTTT
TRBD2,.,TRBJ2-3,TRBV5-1,CASSWETSGDTDTQYF,TGCGCCAGCAGCTGGGAGACTAGCGGGGACACAGATACGCAGTATTTT
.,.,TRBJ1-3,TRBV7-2,CASSLVGSGNTIYF,TGTGCCAGCAGCTTAGTGGGCAGTGGAAACACCATATATTTT
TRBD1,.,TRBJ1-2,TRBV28,CASSRSTGGGYTF,TGTGCCAGCAGTCGTAGTACAGGGGGAGGCTACACCTTC
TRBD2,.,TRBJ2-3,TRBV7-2,CASIPLANTDTQYF,TGTGCCAGCATCCCACTAGCGAACACAGATACGCAGTATTTT
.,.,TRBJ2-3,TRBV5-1,CASSSPSGIRTDTQYF,TGCGCCAGCAGCTCTCCTAGTGGGATCCGCACAGATACGCAGTATTTT
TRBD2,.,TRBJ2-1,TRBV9,CASNRGREGLNEQFF,TGTGCCAGCAACCGAGGGCGGGAGGGCCTCAATGAGCAGTTCTTC
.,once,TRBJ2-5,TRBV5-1,CASSFRLDPRETQYF,TGCGCCAGCAGCTTCCGGCTCGATCCTCGGGAGACCCAGTACTTC
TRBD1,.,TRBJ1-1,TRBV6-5,CASKGQTNTEAFF,TGTGCCAGCAAGGGACAGACGAACACTGAAGCTTTCTTT
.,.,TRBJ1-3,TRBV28,CAGSQALGNTIYF,TGTGCCGGTAGCCAGGCTCTTGGAAACACCATATATTTT
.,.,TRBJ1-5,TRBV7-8,CASSPRAPGQPQHF,TGTGCCAGCAGCCCGCGGGCACCCGGGCAGCCCCAGCATTTT